This passage covers 10 T cell receptor beta chains from one sample sequenced in a study of cytomegalovirus exposure and HLA in healthy donors. PCR was performed using 60 Vbeta and 13 Jbeta primers. Sequencing was performed with immunoSEQ multiplex PCR; in TCRdb, only in-frame clones are kept and a portion is missing. The sample holds about 220,000 clones, approximately 68% seen once. The sequencing sample was made of PBMCs. These receptors all come from a woman aged 30 to 39 in good health and CMV-seronegative.

V and J are TRBV7-3 and TRBJ1-2, with D possibly matching TRBD1 (6 bases). The V gene's germline CDR1 is SGHTA and CDR2 FQGTGA. The CDR3 is 13 amino acids. Trimming stripped 5 bases from V and 2 bases from J, with 9 bases between. CDR3 protein: CASSQTGNYGYTF. The CDR3 region has the DNA TGTGCCAGCAGCCAGACAGGAAACTATGGCTACACCTTC.

This clone came up many times. Other nucleotide sequences in the sample specify the same CDR3. This chain uses TRBV13 with TRBJ1-1; D perhaps matches TRBD1 (5 bases). Germline V lookup: CDR1 PRHDT, CDR2 FYEKMQ (reference sequence). Trimming pared 0 bases from V and 0 bases from J, leaving 8 bases between. This CDR3 is 15 amino acids long. The CDR3 nucleotides are TGTGCCAGCAGCTTAGGTCAGGGCCTGAACACTGAAGCTTTCTTT. Translating it yields CASSLGQGLNTEAFF.

The J gene is TRBJ2-7, the V gene TRBV29-1, with 11 bases fitting TRBD2. Germline loops: CDR1 SQVTM, CDR2 ANQGSEA. V lost 4 bases, J lost 0 bases, and 8 bases stayed unmatched. This CDR3 region has 16 residues. The CDR3 DNA reads TGCAGCGTTGCAAGGACTAGCGGGCCCGACTCCTACGAGCAGTACTTC. Residues: CSVARTSGPDSYEQYF.

On this clone: One junction end disagrees with the germline gene, perhaps due to a read error. V usage is TRBV7-9 and J usage is TRBJ2-1; TRBD2 matches at 13 bases. Per the germline V gene, CDR1 is SEHNR and CDR2 is FQNEAQ (reference sequence). CDR3 size: 15 residues. CDR3 DNA sequence: TGTTCCAGCACTGCGGGACTAGCGGGATACAATGAGCAGTTCTTC. As protein: CSSTAGLAGYNEQFF.

The chain combines TRBV11-2 with TRBJ1-2, with D unclear. This CDR3 has 13 residues. Germline assignment: CDR1 SGHAT and CDR2 FQNNGV. The V end lost 1 base, the J end lost 6 bases, and 9 bases lay between the germline ends. CDR3 sequence reads: CASSLVTKDGYTF. In DNA, the CDR3 is TGTGCCAGCAGCTTAGTTACTAAGGATGGCTACACCTTC.

The chain has TRBV6-5 and TRBJ2-1, with D possibly TRBD2 on 6 matching bases. The CDR3 runs 14 residues. Per the germline V gene, CDR1 is MNHEY and CDR2 is SVGAGI. The V end was cut by 6 bases, the J end by 1 base, with 10 bases between. CDR3 DNA sequence: TGTGCCAGCAGGACTAGTATGTCCTACAATGAGCAGTTCTTC. Its protein product is CASRTSMSYNEQFF.

In its sample, this clone was seen a few times. The V and J genes are TRBV19 and TRBJ1-4, with 8 bases identical to TRBD1. Germline V gene data show CDR1 as LNHDA and CDR2 as SQIVND (reference sequence). CDR3 length equals 17 residues. The V gene end was trimmed by 5 bases and the J gene end by 6 bases; junction bases not matched to a gene: 14. Here the CDR3 DNA reads TGTGCCAGTAGTCTGATTAGGGGGACAGGAGAGTATGAAAAACTGTTTTTT. It specifies CASSLIRGTGEYEKLFF.

The V and J genes are TRBV11-2 and TRBJ2-2; 9 positions agree with TRBD2. CDR1 is SGHAT, CDR2 FQNNGV, per germline. The V and J ends lost 5 bases and 4 bases, in that order; junction bases with no gene match: 8. The CDR3 contains 16 residues. CDR3 sequence reads: CASSLRAGGGTGELFF. For the CDR3, the DNA is TGTGCCAGCAGCCTCCGGGCGGGAGGGGGCACCGGGGAGCTGTTTTTT.

In this sample, this clone turned up a few times. V and J are TRBV29-1 and TRBJ2-1; 12 bases map to TRBD2. This CDR3 is 14 amino acids long. Germline CDR1 is SQVTM and CDR2 is ANQGSEA. V lost 5 bases to trimming and J lost 7 bases; unmatched junction nucleotides: 6. CDR3 amino acids: CSVWASGRGNEQFF. DNA for the CDR3: TGCAGCGTTTGGGCTAGCGGGAGGGGGAATGAGCAGTTCTTC.

As concerns this clone: Other DNA variants within this sample encode the same CDR3. V and J are TRBV6-5 and TRBJ1-5; 8 bases line up with TRBD1. V was pared by 6 bases and J by 2 bases, with 3 bases of the junction left unmatched. Germline V gene data show CDR1 as MNHEY and CDR2 as SVGAGI. The CDR3 contains 14 residues. The CDR3 protein is CASSRTGRNQPQHF. The CDR3 nucleotides read TGTGCCAGCAGCCGGACAGGGCGCAATCAGCCCCAGCATTTT.